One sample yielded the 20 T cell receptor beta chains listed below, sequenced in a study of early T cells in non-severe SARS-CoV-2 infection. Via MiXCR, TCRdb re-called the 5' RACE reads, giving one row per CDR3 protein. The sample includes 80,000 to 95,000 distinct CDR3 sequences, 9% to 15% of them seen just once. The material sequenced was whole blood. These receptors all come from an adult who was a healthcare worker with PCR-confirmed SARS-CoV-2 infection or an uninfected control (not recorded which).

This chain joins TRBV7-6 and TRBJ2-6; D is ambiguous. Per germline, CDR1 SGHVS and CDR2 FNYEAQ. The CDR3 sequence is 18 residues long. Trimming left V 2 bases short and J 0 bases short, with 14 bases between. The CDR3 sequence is CASSLRVTVHSGANVLTF. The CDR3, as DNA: TGTGCCAGCAGCTTAAGGGTCACAGTTCACTCTGGGGCCAACGTCCTGACTTTC.

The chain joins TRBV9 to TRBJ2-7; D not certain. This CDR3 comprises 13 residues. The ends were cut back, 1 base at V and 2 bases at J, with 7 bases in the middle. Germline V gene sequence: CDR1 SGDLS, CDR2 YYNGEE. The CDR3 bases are TGTGCCAGCAGCGTAAGCCCACCCTACGAGCAGTACTTC. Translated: CASSVSPPYEQYF.

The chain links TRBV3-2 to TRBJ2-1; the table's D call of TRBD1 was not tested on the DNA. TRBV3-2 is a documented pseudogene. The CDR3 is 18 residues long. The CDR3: CASSHARFLRDRNNEQFF. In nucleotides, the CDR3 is TGTGCCAGCAGCCATGCCCGGTTCCTCCGGGACAGAAACAATGAGCAGTTCTTC.

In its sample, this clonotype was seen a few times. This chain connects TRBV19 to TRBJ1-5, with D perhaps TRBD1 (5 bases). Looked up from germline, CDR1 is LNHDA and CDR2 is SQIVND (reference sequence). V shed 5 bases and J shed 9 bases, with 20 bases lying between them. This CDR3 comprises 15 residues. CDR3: CASSLRGQGTMPQHF. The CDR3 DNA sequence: TGTGCCAGTAGTCTGCGTGGCCAGGGTACTATGCCCCAGCATTTT. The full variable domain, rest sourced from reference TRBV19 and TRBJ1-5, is DGGITQSPKYLFRKEGQNVTLSCEQNLNHDAMYWYRQDPGQGLRLIYYSQIVNDFQKGDIAEGYSVSREKKESFPLTVTSAQKNPTAFYLCASSLRGQGTMPQHFGDGTRLSIL.

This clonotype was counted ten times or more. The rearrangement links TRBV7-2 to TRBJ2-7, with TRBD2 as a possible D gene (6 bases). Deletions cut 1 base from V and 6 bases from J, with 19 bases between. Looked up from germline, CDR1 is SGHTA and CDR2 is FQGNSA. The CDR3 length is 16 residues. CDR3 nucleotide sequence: TGTGCCAGCAGCTTAGTTTACTCCGGCCAGGGAGGCGAGCAGTACTTC. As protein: CASSLVYSGQGGEQYF.

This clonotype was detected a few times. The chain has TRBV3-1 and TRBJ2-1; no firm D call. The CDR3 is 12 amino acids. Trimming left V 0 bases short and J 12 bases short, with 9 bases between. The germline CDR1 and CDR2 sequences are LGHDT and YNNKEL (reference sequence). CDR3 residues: CASSQDGLRQFF. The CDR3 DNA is TGTGCCAGCAGCCAAGACGGATTGCGGCAGTTCTTC.

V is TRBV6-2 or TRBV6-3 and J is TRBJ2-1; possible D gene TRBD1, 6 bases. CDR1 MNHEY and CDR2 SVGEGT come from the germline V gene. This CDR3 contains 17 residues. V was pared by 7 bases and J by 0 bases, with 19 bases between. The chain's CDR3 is CASTVKNQGLSYNEQFF. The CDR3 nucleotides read TGTGCCAGCACCGTCAAAAACCAGGGGCTCTCCTACAATGAGCAGTTCTTC.

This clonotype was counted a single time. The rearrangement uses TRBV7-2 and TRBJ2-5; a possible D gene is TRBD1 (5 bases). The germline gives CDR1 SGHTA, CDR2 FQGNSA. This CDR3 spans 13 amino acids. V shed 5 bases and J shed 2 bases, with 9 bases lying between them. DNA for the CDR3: TGTGCCAGCAGCCCAAGGACACAAGAGACCCAGTACTTC. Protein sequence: CASSPRTQETQYF.

The CDR3 loop reads CASSPRPDSGTEAFF. The CDR3 nucleotides read TGTGCCAGCTCACCAAGGCCGGACTCTGGGACTGAAGCTTTCTTT. This chain connects TRBV18 to TRBJ1-1; D unclear. Germline V gives CDR1 KGHSH, CDR2 LQKENI. This CDR3 comprises 15 residues. Trimming left V 2 bases short and J 5 bases short, with 15 bases between.

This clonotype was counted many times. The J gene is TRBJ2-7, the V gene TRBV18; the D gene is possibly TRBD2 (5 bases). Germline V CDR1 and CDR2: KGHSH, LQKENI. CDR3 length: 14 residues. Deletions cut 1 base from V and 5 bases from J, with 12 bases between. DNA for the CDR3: TGTGCCAGCTCACCACGAGGGCCGAAGGACGAGCAGTACTTC. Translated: CASSPRGPKDEQYF. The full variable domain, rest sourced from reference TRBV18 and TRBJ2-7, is NAGVMQNPRHLVRRRGQEARLRCSPMKGHSHVYWYRQLPEEGLKFMVYLQKENIIDESGMPKERFSAEFPKEGPSILRIQQVVRGDSAAYFCASSPRGPKDEQYFGPGTRLTVT.

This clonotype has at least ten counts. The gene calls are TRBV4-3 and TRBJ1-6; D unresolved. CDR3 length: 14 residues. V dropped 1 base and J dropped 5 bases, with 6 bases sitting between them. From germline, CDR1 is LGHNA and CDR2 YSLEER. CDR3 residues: CASSQGENNSPLHF. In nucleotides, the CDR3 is TGCGCCAGCAGCCAAGGAGAAAATAATTCACCCCTCCACTTT.

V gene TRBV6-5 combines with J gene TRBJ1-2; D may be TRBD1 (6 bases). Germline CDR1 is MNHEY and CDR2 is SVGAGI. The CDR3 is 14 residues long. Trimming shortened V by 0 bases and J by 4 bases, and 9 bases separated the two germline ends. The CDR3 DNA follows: TGTGCCAGCAGTTACTCACAGGGAGGCTATGGCTACACCTTC. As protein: CASSYSQGGYGYTF.

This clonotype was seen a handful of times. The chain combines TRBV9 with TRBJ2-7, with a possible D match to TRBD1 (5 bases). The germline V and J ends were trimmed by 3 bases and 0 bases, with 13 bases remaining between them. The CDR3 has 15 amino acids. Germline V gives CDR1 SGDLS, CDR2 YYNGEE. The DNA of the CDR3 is TGTGCCAGCAGCGCCCTCCCTGGGGCCTCCTACGAGCAGTACTTC. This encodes CASSALPGASYEQYF.

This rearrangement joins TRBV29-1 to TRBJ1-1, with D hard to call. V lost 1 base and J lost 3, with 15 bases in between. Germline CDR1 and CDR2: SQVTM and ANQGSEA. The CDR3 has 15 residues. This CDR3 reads CSVEVRVGWDTEAFF. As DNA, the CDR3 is TGCAGCGTTGAAGTTAGGGTGGGTTGGGACACTGAAGCTTTCTTT.

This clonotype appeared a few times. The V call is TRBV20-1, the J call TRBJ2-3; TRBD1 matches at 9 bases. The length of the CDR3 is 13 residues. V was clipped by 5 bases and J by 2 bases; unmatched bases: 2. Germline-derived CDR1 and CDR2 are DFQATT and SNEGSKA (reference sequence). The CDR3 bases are TGCAGTGCTTGGACAGGGGTCACAGATACGCAGTATTTT. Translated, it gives CSAWTGVTDTQYF.

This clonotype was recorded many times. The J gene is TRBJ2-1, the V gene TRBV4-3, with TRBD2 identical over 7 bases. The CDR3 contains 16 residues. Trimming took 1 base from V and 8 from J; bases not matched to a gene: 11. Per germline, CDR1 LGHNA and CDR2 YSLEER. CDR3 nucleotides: TGCGCCAGCAGCCAAGGAGCGGGATTCGCCTCGGATGAGCAGTTCTTC. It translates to CASSQGAGFASDEQFF.

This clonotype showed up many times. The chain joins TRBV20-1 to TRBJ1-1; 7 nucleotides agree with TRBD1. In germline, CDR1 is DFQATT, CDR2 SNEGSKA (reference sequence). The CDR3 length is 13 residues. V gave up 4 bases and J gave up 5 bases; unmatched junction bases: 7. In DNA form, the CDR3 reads TGCAGTGCTACAACAGGGGTGGTAACTGAAGCTTTCTTT. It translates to CSATTGVVTEAFF.

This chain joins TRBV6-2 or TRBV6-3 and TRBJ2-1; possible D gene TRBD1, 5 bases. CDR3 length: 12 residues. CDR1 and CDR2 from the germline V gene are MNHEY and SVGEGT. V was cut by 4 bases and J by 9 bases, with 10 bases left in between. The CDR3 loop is CASSSRVGEQFF. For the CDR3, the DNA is TGTGCCAGCAGTTCCAGGGTTGGTGAGCAGTTCTTC.

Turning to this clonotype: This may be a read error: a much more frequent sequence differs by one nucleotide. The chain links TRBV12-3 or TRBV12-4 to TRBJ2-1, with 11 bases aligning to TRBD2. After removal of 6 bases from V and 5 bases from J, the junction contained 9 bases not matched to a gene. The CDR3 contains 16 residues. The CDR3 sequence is CASSPTGTSGHNEQFF. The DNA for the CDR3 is TGTGCCAGCAGCCCTACCGGGACTAGCGGACACAATGAGCAGTTCTTC.

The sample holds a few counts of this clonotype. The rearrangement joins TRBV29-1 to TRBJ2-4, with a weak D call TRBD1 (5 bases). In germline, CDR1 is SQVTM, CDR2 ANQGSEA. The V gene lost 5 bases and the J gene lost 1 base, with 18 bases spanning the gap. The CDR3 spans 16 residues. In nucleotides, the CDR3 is TGCAGCGTTCAGGAACAGGCCTTAGAGGCCAAAAACATTCAGTACTTC. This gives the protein CSVQEQALEAKNIQYF.